Below, 3 T cell receptor beta chains from the same sample are listed, as sequenced in a study of vaccination and CD4 T cells after COVID-19. Oncomine TCR Beta short-read sequencing was applied to DNA from cultured CD4+ T cells. TCRdb itself ran the PCR reads through MiXCR, one entry per CDR3 protein. Of approximately 15,000 distinct CDR3 sequences in the sample, about half were seen once. These receptors are not linked to any known antigen. The treatment was: roughly 11-day PBMC culture with coronavirus spike peptide pools or control peptides (ViraFEST assay). Sequences were obtained from CD4+ T cells from blood, cultured in vitro. Source of these receptors: a human donor who had recovered from COVID-19.

This clonotype was seen more than once but under ten times. The chain is built from TRBV27 and TRBJ1-2; D is uncertain. Per germline, CDR1 MNHEY and CDR2 SMNVEV (reference sequence). The V end lost 8 bases, the J end lost 8 bases, and 15 bases lay between the germline ends. This CDR3 comprises 12 residues. CDR3 sequence reads: CASGSFFWGYTF. CDR3 sequence (DNA): TGTGCCAGCGGCAGTTTCTTCTGGGGCTACACCTTC.

The gene calls are TRBV5-1 and TRBJ1-2, with 7 bases fitting TRBD1. CDR3 size: 14 residues. CDR1 and CDR2 (germline): SGHRS, YFSETQ. V lost 4 bases, J lost 5 bases, and 8 bases stayed unmatched. CDR3 bases: TGCGCCAGCAGCCCCACCGGGACAGAGTATGGCTACACCTTC. This encodes CASSPTGTEYGYTF.

V is TRBV6-1 and J is TRBJ2-7; TRBD1 aligns across 9 bases. Germline CDR1 reads MNHNS; CDR2 reads SASEGT. Trimming cost V 6 bases and J 2 bases; bases outside gene matches: 8. The CDR3 loop spans 15 amino acids. The CDR3 DNA reads as TGTGCCAGCAGGGTCCCGGGACAGGGTCCCTACGAGCAGTACTTC. It specifies CASRVPGQGPYEQYF.